Included here is one T cell receptor (beta chain) sequence, with context. Trimming stripped 1 base from V and 5 bases from J, with 18 bases between. CDR1 is SGHAT and CDR2 is FQNNGV in the germline V gene. The CDR3 is 16 amino acids. This entry is derived from a study of identical twins. Each CDR3 protein gets one entry after TCRdb re-called the 5' RACE reads with MiXCR. Among 550,000 to 800,000 distinct CDR3 sequences listed, around 7.5% were seen once. These same records also appear under a second study, on yellow fever vaccine responses in identical twins.

The receptor was isolated from a woman in her late teens or twenties in good health. The sequencing sample was made of PBMCs. The rearrangement links TRBV11-2 to TRBJ2-7, with a possible D match to TRBD2 (7 bases). The CDR3: CASSLGRGALENEQYV. Here the CDR3 DNA reads TGTGCCAGCAGCTTAGGCCGGGGGGCGCTGGAAAACGAGCAGTACGTC.